The 15 T cell receptor beta chains below all came from one sample that was sequenced in a study of blood T cell repertoires in COVID-19 (dated by TCRdb to 2018 to 2020). Library preparation employed the immunoSEQ multiplex PCR assay. Sourced from immuneACCESS, this table was stored by TCRdb with only in-frame sequences that have V and J called. A share of the clones is absent; for the studies checked, an unresolved V gene accounts for under half, and the remainder has no known explanation. The sample table shows about 400,000 clones, and approximately 91% are seen once. The top ten constitute roughly 1.9% of the sample. Sequences were obtained from PBMCs or T cells enriched from blood (not recorded which). The receptor source for this set is a woman aged 35 to 49 with acute COVID-19.

The chain joins TRBV5-4 to TRBJ2-7; 9 bases fit TRBD1. Germline V lookup: CDR1 SGHNT, CDR2 YYREEE (reference sequence). With 0 bases clipped from V and 8 bases from J, the junction kept 6 bases outside the gene matches. The CDR3 consists of 14 residues. CDR3 sequence: CASSLGDRVSKQYF. The CDR3 DNA sequence: TGTGCCAGCAGCTTGGGGGACAGGGTATCCAAGCAGTACTTC.

The gene calls are TRBV28 and TRBJ2-2; D is ambiguous. The V gene lost 6 bases and the J gene lost 2 bases, with 4 bases spanning the gap. This CDR3 spans 12 amino acids. Germline V CDR1 and CDR2: MDHEN, SYDVKM. Here the CDR3 reads CASSTNTGELFF. In nucleotides, the CDR3 is TGTGCCAGCAGCACAAACACCGGGGAGCTGTTTTTT.

V gene TRBV27 combines with J gene TRBJ1-2, with D tentatively TRBD1 (5 bases). The CDR3 loop spans 14 amino acids. V was clipped by 6 bases and J by 4 bases, with 15 bases between them. Germline V gene sequence: CDR1 MNHEY, CDR2 SMNVEV (reference sequence). CDR3 DNA: TGTGCCAGCAGGCCGCCAGGGCCTTCCTATGGCTACACCTTC. This gives the protein CASRPPGPSYGYTF.

The chain recombines TRBV3-1 (or the pseudogene TRBV3-2) with TRBJ1-6, with a weak D call TRBD1 (6 bases). CDR3 length: 17 residues. Germline CDR1 is LGHDT and CDR2 is YNNKEL (reference sequence). The V and J ends lost 2 bases and 7 bases respectively, with 18 bases between them. CDR3 DNA: TGTGCCAGCAGCCAAAAATACGGGCAGGGGCTAAATTCACCCCTCCACTTT. It translates to CASSQKYGQGLNSPLHF.

The V and J genes are TRBV19 and TRBJ1-5; 9 bases map to TRBD1. CDR1 is LNHDA and CDR2 is SQIVND in the germline V gene (reference sequence). Trimming removed 6 bases from V and 6 bases from J; junction bases left unmatched: 6. This CDR3 has 14 amino acids. CDR3 residues: CASSWTGESQPQHF. The CDR3 nucleotides read TGTGCCAGTAGCTGGACAGGGGAAAGTCAGCCCCAGCATTTT. Variable domain in full (rest from reference TRBV19 and TRBJ1-5): DGGITQSPKYLFRKEGQNVTLSCEQNLNHDAMYWYRQDPGQGLRLIYYSQIVNDFQKGDIAEGYSVSREKKESFPLTVTSAQKNPTAFYLCASSWTGESQPQHFGDGTRLSIL.

The chain couples TRBV12-3 or TRBV12-4 to TRBJ2-2, with 8 bases fitting TRBD1. V was pared by 6 bases and J by 5 bases, with 2 bases of the junction left unmatched. The CDR3 runs to 13 residues. The CDR3 here is CASRRDRTGELFF. CDR3 DNA: TGTGCCAGCAGGCGGGACAGGACCGGGGAGCTGTTTTTT.

This chain links TRBV19 with TRBJ1-2, with 12 bases aligning to TRBD1. CDR1 and CDR2 from the germline V gene are LNHDA and SQIVND (reference sequence). This CDR3 has 17 amino acids. The ends lost 3 bases at V and 1 base at J; junction bases unmatched: 6. CDR3 residues: CASSIPGQGALNYGYTF. The CDR3 region has the DNA TGTGCCAGTAGTATTCCGGGACAGGGGGCGCTTAACTATGGCTACACCTTC.

This chain joins TRBV18 and TRBJ1-5; D not certain. Germline loops: CDR1 KGHSH, CDR2 LQKENI. Trimming took off 3 bases at V and 5 bases at J, with 8 bases between the two ends. This CDR3 is built from 13 residues. CDR3 nucleotides: TGTGCCAGCTCACCCAACGAGGATCAGCCCCAGCATTTT. Its translation: CASSPNEDQPQHF.

This chain connects TRBV6-5 to TRBJ2-3, with 7 bases matching TRBD1. CDR1 is MNHEY and CDR2 is SVGAGI in the germline V gene. V lost 7 bases to trimming and J lost 3 bases; unmatched junction nucleotides: 10. The CDR3 consists of 15 residues. The CDR3: CASTERRGQTDTQYF. CDR3 in DNA: TGTGCCAGCACCGAACGTAGGGGGCAAACAGATACGCAGTATTTT.

The rearrangement links TRBV5-1 to TRBJ1-2; no clear D. Between the trimmed V and J ends, which lost 2 bases and 6 bases, there was a span of 11 bases. Germline V CDR1 and CDR2: SGHRS, YFSETQ. The CDR3 has 13 amino acids. The CDR3 region is CASSLDLLDGYTF. The CDR3 nucleotides are TGCGCCAGCAGCTTAGACTTATTAGATGGCTACACCTTC.

The chain links TRBV7-9 to TRBJ1-5, with D perhaps matching TRBD1 (5 bases). There are 15 residues in the CDR3. Germline V gene sequence: CDR1 SEHNR, CDR2 FQNEAQ (reference sequence). Trimming took 1 base from V and 5 from J, leaving 12 bases between them. The CDR3 coding sequence is TGTGCCAGCAGCTTAGATTGGGGGGACTATCAGCCCCAGCATTTT. Translation gives CASSLDWGDYQPQHF. Drawing the rest from reference TRBV7-9 and TRBJ1-5, the complete variable domain is DTGVSQNPRHKITKRGQNVTFRCDPISEHNRLYWYRQTLGQGPEFLTYFQNEAQLEKSRLLSDRFSAERPKGSFSTLEIQRTEQGDSAMYLCASSLDWGDYQPQHFGDGTRLSIL.

The V call is TRBV28, the J call TRBJ1-2; D unclear. The CDR3 is 13 residues long. The ends were cut back, 3 bases at V and 1 base at J, with 6 bases in the middle. Germline CDR1 and CDR2: MDHEN and SYDVKM. The chain's CDR3 is CASSFQINYGYTF. CDR3 bases: TGTGCCAGCAGTTTCCAGATTAACTATGGCTACACCTTC.

J is TRBJ1-2 and V is TRBV3-1 (or the pseudogene TRBV3-2); D is possibly TRBD1 (5 bases). The CDR3 runs to 13 residues. Deletions cut 2 bases from V and 2 bases from J, with 6 bases between. The V gene's germline CDR1 is LGHDT and CDR2 YNNKEL (reference sequence). The CDR3 loop reads CASSQSGNYGYTF. The CDR3 DNA reads as TGTGCCAGCAGCCAATCAGGGAACTATGGCTACACCTTC.

This clone was found once. The J gene is TRBJ2-7, the V gene TRBV4-2, with D perhaps matching TRBD2 (6 bases). Deletions cut 0 bases from V and 4 bases from J, with 19 bases between. Per germline, CDR1 LGHNA and CDR2 YNFKEQ. The CDR3 runs 17 residues. For the CDR3, the DNA is TGTGCCAGCAGCCAAGATTACTTCCCGGGGGACGGGTACGAGCAGTACTTC. It specifies CASSQDYFPGDGYEQYF.

The chain has TRBV30 and TRBJ2-4; maybe TRBD1 (5 bases). The germline V gene has CDR1 GTSNPN and CDR2 SVGIG (reference sequence). The germline V and J ends were trimmed by 3 bases and 0 bases, with 21 bases remaining between them. CDR3 length: 18 residues. In DNA, the CDR3 is TGTGCCTGGAGGGCGAGGCAGGGCGAACTTTTAGCCAAAAACATTCAGTACTTC. Translation gives CAWRARQGELLAKNIQYF.